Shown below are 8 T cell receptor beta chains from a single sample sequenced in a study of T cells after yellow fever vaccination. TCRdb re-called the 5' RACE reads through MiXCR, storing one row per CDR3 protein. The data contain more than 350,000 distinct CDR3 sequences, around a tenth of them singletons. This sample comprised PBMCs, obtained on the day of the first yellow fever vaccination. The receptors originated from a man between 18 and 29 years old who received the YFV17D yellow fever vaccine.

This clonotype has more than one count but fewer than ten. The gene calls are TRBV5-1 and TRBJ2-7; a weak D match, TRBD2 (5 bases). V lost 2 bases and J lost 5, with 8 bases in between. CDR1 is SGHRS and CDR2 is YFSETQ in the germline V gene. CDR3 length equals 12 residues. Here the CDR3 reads CASSLGLNEQYF. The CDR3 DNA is TGCGCCAGCAGCTTAGGACTCAACGAGCAGTACTTC.

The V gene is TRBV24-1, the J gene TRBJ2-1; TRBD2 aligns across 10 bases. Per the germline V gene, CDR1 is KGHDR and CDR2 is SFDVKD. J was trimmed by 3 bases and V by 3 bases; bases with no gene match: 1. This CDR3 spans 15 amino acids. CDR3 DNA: TGTGCCACCAGTGATCCTAGCGGGGGCTACAATGAGCAGTTCTTC. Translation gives CATSDPSGGYNEQFF.

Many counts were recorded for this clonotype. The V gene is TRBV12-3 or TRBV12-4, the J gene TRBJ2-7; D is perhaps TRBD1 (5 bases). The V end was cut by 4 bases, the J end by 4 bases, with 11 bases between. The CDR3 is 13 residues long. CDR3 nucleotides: TGTGCCAGCAGTTACTACAGGATTTACGAGCAGTACTTC. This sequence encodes CASSYYRIYEQYF.

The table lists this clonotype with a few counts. The CDR3 DNA reads as TGCGCCAGCAGCTCCACAGGGTTAAGAAATTCACCCCTCCACTTT. This gives the protein CASSSTGLRNSPLHF. The rearrangement uses TRBV5-1 and TRBJ1-6; D is possibly TRBD1 (6 bases). This CDR3 has 15 amino acids. Germline values: CDR1 SGHRS, CDR2 YFSETQ. V was shortened by 3 bases and J by 7 bases, with 14 bases between the two germline ends.

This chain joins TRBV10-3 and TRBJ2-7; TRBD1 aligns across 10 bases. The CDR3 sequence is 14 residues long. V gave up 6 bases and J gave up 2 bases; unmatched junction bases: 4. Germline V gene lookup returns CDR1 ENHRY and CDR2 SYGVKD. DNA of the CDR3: TGTGCCATCAGCTCCGGGACAGGGGCCTACGAGCAGTACTTC. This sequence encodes CAISSGTGAYEQYF.

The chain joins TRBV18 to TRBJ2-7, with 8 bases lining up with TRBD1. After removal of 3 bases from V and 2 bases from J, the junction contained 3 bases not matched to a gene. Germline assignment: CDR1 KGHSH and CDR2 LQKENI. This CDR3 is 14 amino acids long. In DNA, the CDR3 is TGTGCCAGCTCACCCAGACAGGGGACCTACGAGCAGTACGTC. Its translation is CASSPRQGTYEQYV.

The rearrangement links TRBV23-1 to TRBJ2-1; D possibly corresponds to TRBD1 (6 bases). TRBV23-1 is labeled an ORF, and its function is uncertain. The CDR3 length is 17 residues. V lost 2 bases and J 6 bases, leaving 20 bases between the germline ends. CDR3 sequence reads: CASSQVISRTVSNEQFF. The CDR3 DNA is TGCGCCAGCAGTCAAGTTATAAGTAGGACAGTCTCCAATGAGCAGTTCTTC.

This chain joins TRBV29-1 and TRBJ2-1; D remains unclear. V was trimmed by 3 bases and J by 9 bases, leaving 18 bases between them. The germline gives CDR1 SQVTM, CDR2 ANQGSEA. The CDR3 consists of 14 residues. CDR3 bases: TGCAGCGTTGACCTGACACTACATGACGCTGAGCAGTTCTTC. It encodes CSVDLTLHDAEQFF.